The 26 T cell receptor beta chains given below trace back to one sample, sequenced in a study of a mutant IDH1 vaccine in newly diagnosed glioma (dated by TCRdb to the early 2020s). Receptor libraries were prepared by the immunoSEQ multiplex PCR assay. TCRdb carries this immuneACCESS record with in-frame sequences only. Its versions omit some clonotypes, under half of them owing to an unresolved V gene in the studies checked, with the rest unexplained. This sample gives some 87,000 clones in total; 75% to 85% of them show up just once. More than 4.5% of the sample is in the top ten clones. Their antigen targets remain unknown. The time point tag for this specimen amounts to: week 47, end of study. Each vaccine dose was 300 ug of a 20-mer mutant IDH1 peptide in Montanide, given subcutaneously with topical imiquimod. Sample: PBMCs, taken from a glioma patient whose treatment included an IDH1 peptide vaccine. All receptors come from a man in his forties or fifties with glioma.

The chain uses TRBV9 and TRBJ1-4, with D hard to call. The CDR3 is made up of 14 amino acids. CDR1 is SGDLS and CDR2 is YYNGEE in the germline V gene. Trimming stripped 0 bases from V and 7 bases from J, with 10 bases between. This CDR3 is CASSVEGNVEKLFF. In nucleotides, the CDR3 is TGTGCCAGCAGCGTAGAAGGGAACGTTGAAAAACTGTTTTTT.

The chain recombines TRBV9 with TRBJ2-1; tentatively, D is TRBD1 or TRBD2 (6 bases each). This CDR3 is built from 16 residues. The germline V gene has CDR1 SGDLS and CDR2 YYNGEE. V lost 0 bases and J lost 8, with 18 bases in between. The CDR3 region is CASSVVVGGPGDEQFF. DNA of the CDR3: TGTGCCAGCAGCGTAGTAGTGGGGGGCCCTGGCGATGAGCAGTTCTTC.

The chain employs TRBV6-5 and TRBJ2-1, with a weak D call TRBD1 (5 bases). Germline V gene sequence: CDR1 MNHEY, CDR2 SVGAGI. The CDR3 sequence is 14 residues long. With 1 base removed from V and 7 bases from J, the gap between germline ends came to 11 bases. The CDR3 DNA sequence: TGTGCCAGCAGTTACTTAGGGGTGAGGAATGAGCAGTTCTTC. It yields the protein CASSYLGVRNEQFF.

V gene TRBV10-2 combines with J gene TRBJ2-3, with D maybe TRBD2 (6 bases). CDR3 length: 13 amino acids. CDR1 and CDR2 (germline): WSHSY, SAAADI. Between the trimmed V and J ends, which lost 7 bases and 5 bases, there was a span of 13 bases. CDR3 nucleotide sequence: TGCGCCAGCACCGAGGGCGGGATAGATACGCAGTATTTT. It yields the protein CASTEGGIDTQYF.

With respect to this clone: Relative to the germline gene, one junction end is altered; a read error may explain this. The chain joins TRBV18 to TRBJ2-7; D is uncertain. The CDR3 length is 17 residues. Germline lookup yields CDR1 KGHSH and CDR2 LQKENI. CDR3 protein: CASSPPMLLHTTYAQYF. In DNA, the CDR3 is TGTGCCAGCTCACCGCCTATGCTGTTGCATACTACCTACGCGCAGTACTTC. Filled out from reference TRBV18 and TRBJ2-7, the complete variable domain reads NAGVMQNPRHLVRRRGQEARLRCSPMKGHSHVYWYRQLPEEGLKFMVYLQKENIIDESGMPKERFSAEFPKEGPSILRIQQVVRGDSAAYFCASSPPMLLHTTYAQYFGPGTRLTVT.

The rearrangement joins TRBV19 to TRBJ2-7; D is uncertain. Between the trimmed V and J ends, which lost 6 bases and 0 bases, there was a span of 3 bases. The CDR3 is 11 amino acids. Looked up from germline, CDR1 is LNHDA and CDR2 is SQIVND (reference sequence). CDR3 protein: CASRSSYEQYF. The CDR3 coding sequence is TGTGCCAGTAGGAGCTCCTACGAGCAGTACTTC.

This rearrangement joins TRBV5-6 to TRBJ2-3; D is perhaps TRBD2 (6 bases). Germline-derived CDR1 and CDR2 are SGHDT and YYEEEE. V was pared by 4 bases and J by 6 bases, with 15 bases between. The CDR3 spans 14 residues. The CDR3 DNA is TGTGCCAGCAGCCTCAGACTAGTACGGGATACGCAGTATTTT. Protein: CASSLRLVRDTQYF.

The chain links TRBV5-5 to TRBJ1-1; D remains unclear. This CDR3 spans 14 amino acids. The V gene lost 4 bases and the J gene lost 1 base, with 11 bases spanning the gap. Germline lookup yields CDR1 SGHKS and CDR2 YYEKEE (reference sequence). Here the CDR3 reads CASSAAPGNTEAFF. The DNA of the CDR3 is TGTGCCAGCAGCGCGGCCCCGGGGAACACTGAAGCTTTCTTT.

The chain joins TRBV5-1 to TRBJ1-6; D gene unclear. CDR1 is SGHRS and CDR2 is YFSETQ in the germline V gene. This CDR3 contains 19 residues. Trimming took 2 bases from V and 0 from J, leaving 18 bases between them. Written as DNA, the CDR3 is TGCGCCAGCAGCTTAAAGTCGTGGGCGGGAAGCTCCTATAATTCACCCCTCCACTTT. It codes for CASSLKSWAGSSYNSPLHF.

The chain carries TRBV5-1 and TRBJ1-5; D gene ambiguous. In germline, CDR1 is SGHRS, CDR2 YFSETQ. This CDR3 has 14 residues. Trimming shortened V by 4 bases and J by 9 bases, and 17 bases separated the two germline ends. This CDR3 is CASSPSPVVPPQHF. The CDR3 coding sequence is TGCGCCAGCAGCCCCTCGCCGGTGGTTCCGCCCCAGCATTTT.

The chain carries TRBV4-2 and TRBJ1-4, with 7 bases identical to TRBD1. Trimming at V came to 0 bases and at J to 5 bases, leaving 9 bases not matched to a gene. The CDR3 runs 17 residues. Germline V gene sequence: CDR1 LGHNA, CDR2 YNFKEQ. For the CDR3, the DNA is TGTGCCAGCAGCCAAGAGGGGGCAGGGGGGCAAAATGAAAAACTGTTTTTT. Translated: CASSQEGAGGQNEKLFF.

This chain connects TRBV6-1 to TRBJ2-7; D is possibly TRBD1 (6 bases). The length of the CDR3 is 13 residues. Germline CDR1 and CDR2: MNHNS and SASEGT. V lost 5 bases and J 4 bases, leaving 12 bases between the germline ends. Written as DNA, the CDR3 is TGTGCCAGCAGTCGGCAGGGGCGTTACGAGCAGTACTTC. It encodes CASSRQGRYEQYF.

The gene calls are TRBV14 and TRBJ1-1; weak D call: TRBD1 (6 bases). The CDR3 is made up of 13 amino acids. CDR1 is SGHDN and CDR2 is FVKESK in the germline V gene. The V and J ends lost 10 bases and 5 bases respectively, with 17 bases between them. CDR3 amino acids: CATGTGFGTEAFF. The CDR3 DNA sequence: TGTGCCACTGGAACAGGGTTCGGGACTGAAGCTTTCTTT. The variable domain in full, with the rest retrieved from reference TRBV14 and TRBJ1-1, is EAGVTQFPSHSVIEKGQTVTLRCDPISGHDNLYWYRRVMGKEIKFLLHFVKESKQDESGMPNNRFLAERTGGTYSTLKVQPAELEDSGVYFCATGTGFGTEAFFGQGTRLTVV.

This chain uses TRBV18 with TRBJ1-4; D uncertain. Per germline, CDR1 KGHSH and CDR2 LQKENI. CDR3 size: 14 residues. V was trimmed by 3 bases and J by 3 bases, leaving 8 bases between them. CDR3 bases: TGTGCCAGCTCACCCAGGCAGGCTAATGAAAAACTGTTTTTT. This sequence encodes CASSPRQANEKLFF.

The gene calls are TRBV27 and TRBJ2-1; D gene unclear. The CDR3 runs to 11 residues. Germline loops: CDR1 MNHEY, CDR2 SMNVEV (reference sequence). The V gene lost 3 bases and the J gene lost 8 bases, with 5 bases spanning the gap. CDR3 DNA: TGTGCCAGCAGTTTTTCCCATGAGCAGTTCTTC. Protein: CASSFSHEQFF.

This clone was picked up one time. The chain uses TRBV29-1 and TRBJ1-4, with 9 bases fitting TRBD1. CDR1 is SQVTM and CDR2 is ANQGSEA in the germline V gene. CDR3 length: 11 residues. With V trimmed by 8 bases and J by 10 bases, 5 bases remained unmatched. CDR3 protein: CSSGQGGKLFF. For the CDR3, the DNA is TGCAGCTCGGGACAGGGCGGAAAACTGTTTTTT. Full variable domain (rest looked up from reference TRBV29-1 and TRBJ1-4): SAVISQKPSRDICQRGTSLTIQCQVDSQVTMMFWYRQQPGQSLTLIATANQGSEATYESGFVIDKFPISRPNLTFSTLTVSNMSPEDSSIYLCSSGQGGKLFFGSGTQLSVL.

This clone has a handful of counts. This chain uses TRBV30 with TRBJ2-7, with 7 nucleotides matching TRBD2. The CDR3 has 15 residues. V was pared by 3 bases and J by 0 bases, with 8 bases of the junction left unmatched. Germline lookup yields CDR1 GTSNPN and CDR2 SVGIG (reference sequence). The CDR3 DNA follows: TGTGCCTGGAGGCGGGCGGGAGATTCCTCCTACGAGCAGTACTTC. Amino acids: CAWRRAGDSSYEQYF.

The chain recombines TRBV7-2 with TRBJ2-7; unclear D gene. V lost 0 bases to trimming and J lost 3 bases, with 3 bases between them. The CDR3 length is 12 residues. From germline, CDR1 is SGHTA and CDR2 FQGNSA. The chain's CDR3 is CASSLARYEQYF. DNA of the CDR3: TGTGCCAGCAGCTTAGCTCGCTACGAGCAGTACTTC.

V is TRBV5-4 and J is TRBJ2-7, with 8 bases matching TRBD2. The V segment lost 0 bases and the J segment 3 bases; nucleotides outside the gene matches: 8. CDR3 length: 16 amino acids. In germline, CDR1 is SGHNT, CDR2 YYREEE (reference sequence). The CDR3 DNA sequence: TGTGCCAGCAGCTTGGGGTTCGAGCGGGGGAACTACGAGCAGTACTTC. The encoded protein is CASSLGFERGNYEQYF.

This clone has just a few counts. The junction departs from the called germline gene at one end, perhaps through a read error. The V gene is TRBV19, the J gene TRBJ2-7; D gene ambiguous. The CDR3 totals 12 residues. Germline CDR1 and CDR2: LNHDA and SQIVND (reference sequence). The CDR3 DNA follows: TGCCGCCCCCGGCTCCTCGCCTACGAGCAGTACTTC. Its protein is CRPRLLAYEQYF.

V and J are TRBV6-5 and TRBJ1-2; D is ambiguous. The CDR3 totals 13 residues. CDR1 is MNHEY and CDR2 is SVGAGI in the germline V gene. Trimming cost V 7 bases and J 8 bases, with 17 bases left between them. As DNA, the CDR3 is TGTGCCAGCACCCAAGGTACCGGAGGAGGCTACACCTTC. It codes for CASTQGTGGGYTF.

The chain combines TRBV7-2 with TRBJ2-1; 7 bases map to TRBD2. Looked up from germline, CDR1 is SGHTA and CDR2 is FQGNSA. The CDR3 runs to 14 residues. V was clipped by 5 bases and J by 9 bases; unmatched bases: 10. The CDR3 DNA sequence: TGTGCCAGCAGCCGCCACTCCCGGGAGGTTGAGCAGTTCTTC. Amino acids: CASSRHSREVEQFF.

This CDR3 reads CASSQEGGSSYNEQFF. CDR3 nucleotides: TGCGCCAGCAGCCAAGAAGGTGGGAGTTCTTACAATGAGCAGTTCTTC. This chain links TRBV23-1 with TRBJ2-1, with D possibly matching TRBD2 (5 bases). TRBV23-1 is treated as an ORF (open reading frame) with a function not yet certain. V gave up 6 bases and J gave up 4 bases, with 19 bases separating them. The CDR3 runs to 16 residues.

The rearrangement links TRBV29-1 to TRBJ2-7; D call uncertain. The CDR3 length is 12 residues. V was trimmed by 5 bases and J by 0 bases, leaving 8 bases between them. CDR1 and CDR2 from the germline V gene are SQVTM and ANQGSEA. The chain's CDR3 is CSVQGSSYEQYF. As DNA, the CDR3 is TGCAGCGTTCAAGGGTCCTCCTACGAGCAGTACTTC.

V gene TRBV4-3 combines with J gene TRBJ2-3; 8 positions agree with TRBD2. Unmatched junction bases numbered 1, after V lost 1 base and J lost 1 base. From germline, CDR1 is LGHNA and CDR2 YSLEER. The CDR3 covers 15 residues. The CDR3 region is CASSQGAGGTDTQYF. CDR3 nucleotide sequence: TGCGCCAGCAGCCAAGGAGCGGGGGGCACAGATACGCAGTATTTT.

The chain links TRBV6-6 to TRBJ1-1; tentative D call: TRBD1 (6 bases). V gave up 7 bases and J gave up 5 bases, with 17 bases separating them. The CDR3 contains 14 residues. CDR1 and CDR2 (germline): MNHNY, SVGAGI (reference sequence). CDR3 coding DNA: TGTGCCAGCACTCTAGATGGAGGGGGGACTGAAGCTTTCTTT. As protein: CASTLDGGGTEAFF.